These 27 T cell receptor beta chains share one sample of origin, sequenced in a study of cytomegalovirus exposure and HLA in healthy donors. The study ran its PCR with 60 Vbeta and 13 Jbeta primers. Sequencing used immunoSEQ multiplex PCR; TCRdb keeps in-frame clones, though not all of them. The sample includes about 100,000 clones, approximately 87% of them seen just once. Sequencing was done on a sample of PBMCs. These receptors came from a man aged 35 to 55 in good health and CMV-seronegative.

This clone was seen a single time. CDR3 sequence: CASSGEEQYF. CDR3 nucleotide sequence: TGTGCCAGCAGCGGAGAAGAGCAGTACTTC. The chain employs TRBV9 and TRBJ2-7; no definite D call. V lost 3 bases, J lost 7 bases, and 5 bases lay in between. The germline V gene encodes CDR1 SGDLS and CDR2 YYNGEE. This CDR3 has 10 amino acids.

As concerns this clone: At one end, the junction sequence differs from germline, possibly due to a read error. The rearrangement links TRBV7-7 to TRBJ2-5; D call uncertain. CDR1 is SSHAT and CDR2 is FNYEAQ in the germline V gene (reference sequence). This CDR3 has 13 residues. The CDR3 DNA reads TGTGCTAGCAGCTTCAACGGCCAAGAGACCCAGTACTTC. This translates into CASSFNGQETQYF.

The chain carries TRBV12-5 and TRBJ1-5, with 9 bases lining up with TRBD1. Trimming removed 4 bases from V and 2 bases from J; junction bases left unmatched: 3. The CDR3 totals 15 residues. Germline loops: CDR1 LGHNT, CDR2 FRNRAP. CDR3 in amino acids: CASGSGDRGNQPQHF. The CDR3 nucleotides are TGTGCTAGTGGTTCAGGGGACAGGGGCAATCAGCCCCAGCATTTT.

The rearrangement uses TRBV6-1 and TRBJ2-7; TRBD2 matches at 12 bases. V lost 6 bases and J lost 2; bases outside the gene matches: 5. Looked up from germline, CDR1 is MNHNS and CDR2 is SASEGT. The CDR3 spans 15 residues. CDR3 sequence reads: CASRHRLAGAYEQYF. CDR3 nucleotide sequence: TGTGCCAGCAGGCACAGACTAGCGGGAGCCTACGAGCAGTACTTC.

This chain uses TRBV7-2 with TRBJ1-1; D gene unclear. This CDR3 contains 14 residues. Germline assignment: CDR1 SGHTA and CDR2 FQGNSA. Trimming took off 5 bases at V and 1 base at J, with 11 bases between the two ends. The CDR3 here is CASSQFPGNTEAFF. DNA for the CDR3: TGTGCCAGCAGCCAATTCCCAGGGAACACTGAAGCTTTCTTT.

The V call is TRBV14, the J call TRBJ1-1; D gene unclear. Germline lookup yields CDR1 SGHDN and CDR2 FVKESK. The length of the CDR3 is 14 residues. Trimming removed 4 bases from V and 3 bases from J, with 12 bases in between. CDR3 sequence reads: CASSPLNGDTEAFF. As DNA, the CDR3 is TGTGCCAGCAGCCCCCTAAACGGGGACACTGAAGCTTTCTTT.

The V gene is TRBV4-1, the J gene TRBJ2-7, with D possibly matching TRBD1 (5 bases). The CDR3 length is 14 residues. CDR1 is MGHRA, CDR2 YSYEKL, per germline. V gave up 3 bases and J gave up 6 bases, with 15 bases separating them. The CDR3 DNA sequence: TGCGCCAGCAGCCACCCCGCTAGGGGCTTCGAGCAGTACTTC. Translating gives CASSHPARGFEQYF.

The chain has TRBV7-9 and TRBJ2-5, with 10 bases aligning to TRBD2. Trimming removed 8 bases from V and 5 bases from J; junction bases left unmatched: 11. This CDR3 comprises 15 residues. Germline loops: CDR1 SEHNR, CDR2 FQNEAQ (reference sequence). The CDR3 DNA is TGTGCCAGCGTCACTAGCGGGGCGAGAGGGGAGACCCAGTACTTC. It specifies CASVTSGARGETQYF.

V usage is TRBV20-1 and J usage is TRBJ2-1; maybe TRBD2 (5 bases). This CDR3 is 10 amino acids long. From germline, CDR1 is DFQATT and CDR2 SNEGSKA (reference sequence). The V and J ends lost 3 bases and 10 bases respectively, with 7 bases between them. CDR3 coding DNA: TGCAGTGCTAGGAGGGTAGAGCAGTTCTTC. Encoded protein: CSARRVEQFF.

The chain uses TRBV10-3 and TRBJ2-1; 8 bases align to TRBD1. Trimming removed 4 bases from V and 8 bases from J; junction bases left unmatched: 7. Per the germline V gene, CDR1 is ENHRY and CDR2 is SYGVKD. The CDR3 length is 14 residues. Here the CDR3 reads CAISVTGEEYEQFF. The CDR3 DNA reads TGTGCCATCAGTGTGACAGGGGAGGAATATGAGCAGTTCTTC.

This clone has more than one count but fewer than ten. This chain joins TRBV2 and TRBJ2-2; 10 nucleotides match TRBD1. Per germline, CDR1 SNHLY and CDR2 FYNNEI. With V trimmed by 6 bases and J by 7 bases, 8 bases remained unmatched. The CDR3 runs to 15 residues. The DNA for the CDR3 is TGTGCCAGCAGCAGAACCGGGACAGGGGTCGGGGAGCTGTTTTTT. Translated: CASSRTGTGVGELFF.

The rearrangement uses TRBV5-1 and TRBJ1-2; tentatively, D is TRBD1 (6 bases). From germline, CDR1 is SGHRS and CDR2 YFSETQ. V lost 3 bases and J lost 2, with 20 bases in between. This CDR3 has 17 amino acids. CDR3 in amino acids: CASSSNSLSRGNYGYTF. The CDR3 DNA reads TGCGCCAGCAGCTCAAACAGCCTTTCCAGGGGCAACTATGGCTACACCTTC.

The chain employs TRBV18 and TRBJ2-1, with 12 positions matching TRBD2. Trimming took 5 bases from V and 5 from J; bases not matched to a gene: 7. Germline assignment: CDR1 KGHSH and CDR2 LQKENI. The CDR3 covers 16 residues. This CDR3 is CASSSTSGGPHNEQFF. The DNA of the CDR3 is TGTGCCAGCTCATCCACTAGCGGGGGGCCTCACAATGAGCAGTTCTTC. Filled out from reference TRBV18 and TRBJ2-1, the complete variable domain reads NAGVMQNPRHLVRRRGQEARLRCSPMKGHSHVYWYRQLPEEGLKFMVYLQKENIIDESGMPKERFSAEFPKEGPSILRIQQVVRGDSAAYFCASSSTSGGPHNEQFFGPGTRLTVL.

This CDR3 reads CASSLGGLRTAFSGNTIYF. DNA for the CDR3: TGTGCCAGCAGCTTAGGAGGTCTCAGGACTGCCTTCTCTGGAAACACCATATATTTT. The chain carries TRBV5-8 and TRBJ1-3; D is unresolved. The CDR3 is 19 residues long. Per germline, CDR1 SGHTS and CDR2 YDEGEE. V lost 2 bases, J lost 0 bases, and 21 bases lay in between. Full variable domain (rest looked up from reference TRBV5-8 and TRBJ1-3): EAGVTQSPTHLIKTRGQQATLRCSPISGHTSVYWYQQALGLGLQFLLWYDEGEERNRGNFPPRFSGRQFPNYSSELNVNALELEDSALYLCASSLGGLRTAFSGNTIYFGEGSWLTVV.

The chain joins TRBV5-5 to TRBJ1-2, with TRBD1 as a possible D gene (6 bases). Per the germline V gene, CDR1 is SGHKS and CDR2 is YYEKEE (reference sequence). V was shortened by 3 bases and J by 0 bases, with 9 bases between the two germline ends. The length of the CDR3 is 14 residues. The CDR3 coding sequence is TGTGCCAGCAGCTCGGGACACCCTAACTATGGCTACACCTTC. Its protein is CASSSGHPNYGYTF. The full variable domain, with the rest looked up from reference TRBV5-5 and TRBJ1-2, is DAGVTQSPTHLIKTRGQQVTLRCSPISGHKSVSWYQQVLGQGPQFIFQYYEKEERGRGNFPDRFSARQFPNYSSELNVNALLLGDSALYLCASSSGHPNYGYTFGSGTRLTVV.

This chain joins TRBV19 and TRBJ1-1, with 7 bases identical to TRBD1. CDR3 length: 14 residues. Germline V lookup: CDR1 LNHDA, CDR2 SQIVND (reference sequence). V lost 5 bases, J lost 2 bases, and 5 bases stayed unmatched. The CDR3 sequence is CASSAGTANTEAFF. As DNA, the CDR3 is TGTGCCAGTAGTGCAGGGACAGCAAACACTGAAGCTTTCTTT.

With regard to this clone: The conserved closing phenylalanine or tryptophan is absent in this CDR3, likely reflecting a read error. The CDR3 DNA follows: TGTGCCAGCAGTTTCACTTACCCATTTAGCGGGGGCCCCACAGATACGCAGTATCTT. It codes for CASSFTYPFSGGPTDTQYL. The chain carries TRBV27 and TRBJ2-3; 9 bases match TRBD2. The CDR3 spans 19 residues. J gave up 2 bases and V 3 bases, and 15 bases lay outside the gene matches. The germline V gene encodes CDR1 MNHEY and CDR2 SMNVEV (reference sequence).

V and J are TRBV6-5 and TRBJ2-7; D is perhaps TRBD1 (8 bases). The CDR3 has 15 amino acids. Trimming shortened V by 2 bases and J by 6 bases, and 17 bases separated the two germline ends. Germline V lookup: CDR1 MNHEY, CDR2 SVGAGI. CDR3 region: CASSYGRGQVGEQYF. For the CDR3, the DNA is TGTGCCAGCAGTTACGGGAGGGGACAGGTGGGCGAGCAGTACTTC.

This rearrangement joins TRBV5-1 to TRBJ1-4, with D perhaps TRBD1 (6 bases). Trimming stripped 3 bases from V and 0 bases from J, with 9 bases between. CDR3 length: 15 residues. Germline CDR1 and CDR2: SGHRS and YFSETQ. The CDR3: CASSWQGSTNEKLFF. The DNA of the CDR3 is TGCGCCAGCAGCTGGCAGGGGTCAACTAATGAAAAACTGTTTTTT.

J is TRBJ1-2 and V is TRBV30, with D maybe TRBD1 (5 bases). Trimming took off 2 bases at V and 10 bases at J, with 11 bases between the two ends. This CDR3 is built from 11 residues. CDR1 is GTSNPN and CDR2 is SVGIG in the germline V gene (reference sequence). In DNA form, the CDR3 reads TGTGCCTGGAGTCCTCAGGGTTACTACACCTTC. Translating gives CAWSPQGYYTF.

The gene calls are TRBV4-3 and TRBJ1-6, with a tentative D call TRBD1 (5 bases). Germline CDR1 reads LGHNA; CDR2 reads YSLEER. V was pared by 1 base and J by 8 bases, with 15 bases between. There are 16 residues in the CDR3. CDR3: CASSQAHGGEYSPLHF. Here the CDR3 DNA reads TGCGCCAGCAGCCAAGCGCACGGGGGGGAGTATTCACCCCTCCACTTT.

This clone was counted once. The V and J genes are TRBV7-2 and TRBJ2-7; TRBD2 is a possible D gene (5 bases). Trimming removed 5 bases at V and 7 bases at J, with 24 bases between. Germline V gene data show CDR1 as SGHTA and CDR2 as FQGNSA. The CDR3 has 16 amino acids. The CDR3 reads CASSPLRRGGLWEQYF. The CDR3 nucleotides are TGTGCCAGCAGCCCCCTCCGACGGGGTGGTTTATGGGAGCAGTACTTC.

The chain has TRBV14 and TRBJ1-2; D gene unclear. V was cut by 2 bases and J by 0 bases, with 16 bases left in between. Germline V CDR1 and CDR2: SGHDN, FVKESK. The CDR3 is 17 residues long. The CDR3 DNA is TGTGCCAGCAGCCAATTCCTCCGGGGTATTACTAACTATGGCTACACCTTC. Amino acid sequence: CASSQFLRGITNYGYTF. Full variable domain (missing parts from reference TRBV14 and TRBJ1-2): EAGVTQFPSHSVIEKGQTVTLRCDPISGHDNLYWYRRVMGKEIKFLLHFVKESKQDESGMPNNRFLAERTGGTYSTLKVQPAELEDSGVYFCASSQFLRGITNYGYTFGSGTRLTVV.

V and J are TRBV2 and TRBJ1-2; D gene uncertain. V shed 7 bases and J shed 2 bases, with 14 bases lying between them. The CDR3 runs 14 residues. Per the germline V gene, CDR1 is SNHLY and CDR2 is FYNNEI. The CDR3 here is CASTRRLGNYGYTF. CDR3 nucleotide sequence: TGTGCCAGCACCAGAAGACTTGGGAACTATGGCTACACCTTC.

This chain links TRBV10-1 with TRBJ2-2; a weak D match, TRBD1 (6 bases). The CDR3 extends over 17 amino acids. Deletions cut 2 bases from V and 1 base from J, with 14 bases between. CDR1 is WNHNN and CDR2 is SYGVQD in the germline V gene (reference sequence). The DNA of the CDR3 is TGCGCCAGCAGTGAGACAAGACTGGGACAGAACACCGGGGAGCTGTTTTTT. It translates to CASSETRLGQNTGELFF.

This clone appeared a few times. The V gene is TRBV5-6, the J gene TRBJ2-5, with D perhaps matching TRBD1 (5 bases). V lost 6 bases and J 1 base, leaving 13 bases between the germline ends. CDR3 length: 14 amino acids. Per the germline V gene, CDR1 is SGHDT and CDR2 is YYEEEE. The CDR3: CASTLGPLQETQYF. For the CDR3, the DNA is TGTGCCAGCACCCTGGGGCCGCTCCAAGAGACCCAGTACTTC.

The V and J genes are TRBV9 and TRBJ2-7, with 11 bases fitting TRBD2. Trimming at V came to 2 bases and at J to 3 bases, leaving 7 bases not matched to a gene. CDR1 is SGDLS, CDR2 YYNGEE, per germline. This CDR3 region has 16 residues. The CDR3 sequence: CASSVGSSGGNYEQYF. The CDR3 DNA reads as TGTGCCAGCAGCGTGGGCTCTAGCGGGGGGAACTACGAGCAGTACTTC. Complete variable domain (other parts from reference TRBV9 and TRBJ2-7): DSGVTQTPKHLITATGQRVTLRCSPRSGDLSVYWYQQSLDQGLQFLIQYYNGEERAKGNILERFSAQQFPDLHSELNLSSLELGDSALYFCASSVGSSGGNYEQYFGPGTRLTVT.